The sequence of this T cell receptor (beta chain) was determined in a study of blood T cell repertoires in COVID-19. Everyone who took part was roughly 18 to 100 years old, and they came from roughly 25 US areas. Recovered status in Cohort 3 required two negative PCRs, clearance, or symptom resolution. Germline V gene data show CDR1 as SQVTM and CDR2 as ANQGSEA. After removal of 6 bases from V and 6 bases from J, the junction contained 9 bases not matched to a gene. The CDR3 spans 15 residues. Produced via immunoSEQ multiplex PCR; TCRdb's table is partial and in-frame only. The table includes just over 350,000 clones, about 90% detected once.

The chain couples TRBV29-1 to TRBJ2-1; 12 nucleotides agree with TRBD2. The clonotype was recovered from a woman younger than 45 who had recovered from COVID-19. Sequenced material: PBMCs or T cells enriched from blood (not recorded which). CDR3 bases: TGCAGCGTAGCCCTAGCGGGAGGGCAGGGCAATGAGCAGTTCTTC. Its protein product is CSVALAGGQGNEQFF.